The sequence of this TCR beta chain was determined in a study of CD8+ T cells in alopecia areata (dated by TCRdb to between 2017 and 2018). Notes on the research overall: Treated patients were enrolled in an open-label pilot trial of oral tofacitinib at 5 to 10 mg twice daily for moderate-to-severe alopecia areata. RNA came from the PAXgene miRNA kit for fixed scalp, the miRNeasy kit for PBMCs, and the RNeasy kit for mouse skin. Biopsies were taken from tofacitinib-treated patients at baseline and again at 4 and 24 weeks into treatment, and several of those patients also had a later scalp biopsy. Patients stayed on tofacitinib for 6 to 18 months and then had 6 months of follow-up off drug so that delayed response and recurrence could be assessed. Clonality in the scalp was compared among normal scalp (n=4), patchy alopecia areata scalp (n=8), and alopecia totalis/universalis scalp (n=8). Disease severity in treated patients was measured with the SALT score, which quantifies the percentage of affected scalp surface area. On the human side, TCRbeta sequencing was run on scalp tissue and on sorted CD4+ and CD8+ peripheral blood T cells from healthy controls and from alopecia areata patients with either patchy or totalis/universalis disease. High-throughput TCRbeta sequencing was used to examine T cell clonal expansion in alopecia areata in both the C3H/HeJ mouse model and human patients. TCRbeta CDR3 regions were amplified by immunoSEQ multiplex PCR using 35 Vbeta forward and 13 Jbeta reverse primers. Broad study findings and their caveats: Shared TCR sequences between patients were less evident than in mice, which may be partly attributable to HLA diversity in the patient population. Tofacitinib significantly lowered scalp clonality and the number of expanded CD8+ clones among the top 100 scalp clones. The treated cohort was small, with a single nonresponder, so links between baseline CD8+ expansion and response need larger studies. Resident alphabeta T cells in normal human skin are also sequenced, complicating scalp TCR repertoire analysis, unlike mouse skin dominated by gammadelta T cells. Many expanded lesional clones were found to persist in scalp and blood during tofacitinib treatment, and relapse after treatment cessation may be partly explained by this persistence. Compared with normal scalp, lesional scalp, particularly in alopecia totalis/universalis, had higher clonality and more expanded CD8+ clones, which suggests antigenic drive.

This sample's time point label indicates: less than five weeks on oral tofacitinib. Interpreted using the paper, the treatment or condition label stands for: oral pan-JAK inhibitor, 5-10 mg twice daily. Lesional scalp punch biopsies and peripheral blood were obtained from alopecia areata patients. PBMCs were isolated by density centrifugation and stained for CD3, CD4 and CD8, and CD4+ and CD8+ T cells were sorted on a FACSAria. To note about this clone: Its antigen is currently not known. Base qualities are not recorded, but no much larger clone differs from it by a single base.

The CDR3 starts with the cysteine, ends with the phenylalanine, and has 15 residues. The entry retains the CDR3 DNA only, 45 bases that are in frame from base 1. CDR1 SGHTA and CDR2 FQGNSA were looked up in the germline V gene. Here V drops 3 bases and J drops 6 bases, and the junction holds 6 bases not matched to any gene. Library method: the immunoSEQ multiplex PCR assay. To provide template for TCR sequencing, every sample had RNA extracted and reverse transcribed into cDNA. First-strand cDNA was synthesized with SuperScript III using a 2:1 mix of oligo-dT and random hexamers. A synthetic immune receptor repertoire was used to assess amplification bias, and residual bias was removed computationally. In the paper's pipeline: Raw reads were preprocessed to remove errors, and CDR3 was defined by IMGT conventions from the conserved cysteine to phenylalanine. Clonality was computed by normalizing Shannon entropy by log2 of the number of productive unique TCRs and subtracting the result from 1. Whether scalp clones were CD4 or CD8 was inferred by matching scalp TCRbeta sequences against CD4 and CD8 repertoires sorted from blood. Not all clones reach the TCRdb copy of this immuneACCESS table, which keeps in-frame sequences only. Checked studies attribute under half of the gap to unresolved V genes and leave the rest unexplained. The DNA gave D and trimming, while V, J and clone size come from that table. In all, the sample holds fewer than 250,000 clones, and about 60% of those were seen once. 0.65% to 0.7% of the sample belongs to the ten largest clones.

The source was CD4+ T cells sorted from blood, collected at week 4, from a patient treated with tofacitinib. The receptor comes from a human donor with alopecia areata. This chain joins TRBV7-2 to TRBJ1-4; TRBD1 agrees with 8 junctional bases. The CDR3 sequence is CASSFWDRNDEKLFF. The nucleotide sequence is given as TGTGCCAGCAGCTTTTGGGACAGGAACGATGAAAAACTGTTTTTT.